This is a list of T cell receptor beta chains from one sample in a study of follicular helper T cells after annual influenza vaccination. TCRdb's copy holds only in-frame clones and misses some; the assay was immunoSEQ multiplex PCR. The data contain 12,000 or so clones, roughly three quarters of them singletons. Sequenced material: CXCR5+ CD38- circulating T follicular helper cells from blood, taken on the day of influenza vaccination. The receptors shown here come from an adult who received the influenza vaccine. The CDR3 runs from the conserved cysteine through the conserved F or W. A D gene is named only where the DNA matches it firmly. The size of a clone is reported for some rows only, either as once, few or many, or as a class for expanded clones.

v_gene	j_gene	d_gene	abundance	CDR3aa	CDR3nt
TRBV30	TRBJ2-1	TRBD2	NA	CAWSSGGAFEQFF	TGTGCCTGGAGTAGCGGGGGGGCCTTTGAGCAGTTCTTC
TRBV5-4	TRBJ2-3	NA	NA	CAIQGGGPTDTQYF	TGTGCCATCCAAGGGGGGGGCCCCACAGATACGCAGTATTTT
TRBV5-8	TRBJ1-1	TRBD1	NA	CASSSRWTGQSEAFF	TGTGCCAGCAGCTCGAGATGGACAGGGCAGAGTGAAGCTTTCTTT
TRBV28	TRBJ1-3	NA	NA	CASSQLQGRNTIYF	TGTGCCAGCAGTCAACTTCAGGGCAGAAACACCATATATTTT
TRBV28	TRBJ1-2	NA	few	CASSLTQKSGYTF	TGTGCCAGCAGTTTAACACAGAAATCTGGCTACACCTTC
TRBV5-1	TRBJ2-1	NA	NA	CASSRVPNEQFF	TGCGCCAGCAGCCGGGTACCTAATGAGCAGTTCTTC
TRBV10-1	TRBJ1-2	TRBD1	few	CASSPGQGVSGYTF	TGCGCCAGCAGCCCGGGACAGGGTGTTAGCGGCTACACCTTC
TRBV11-2	TRBJ1-3	NA	NA	CASSLGGVRGPGNTIYF	TGTGCCAGCAGCTTAGGGGGCGTTCGGGGGCCAGGAAACACCATATATTTT
TRBV6-5	TRBJ2-7	NA	few	CASREYEQYF	TGTGCCAGCCGGGAGTACGAGCAGTACTTC
TRBV6-6	TRBJ1-2	NA	NA	CASFSSSHYGYTF	TGTGCCAGCTTCTCCTCATCCCACTATGGCTACACCTTC
TRBV4-1	TRBJ2-7	TRBD1	once	CASSQPDRGGHEQYF	TGCGCCAGCAGCCAACCCGACAGGGGTGGCCACGAGCAGTACTTC
TRBV11-2	TRBJ2-2	TRBD1	NA	CASSGTASNTGELFF	TGTGCCAGCAGCGGGACAGCGTCGAACACCGGGGAGCTGTTTTTT
TRBV2	TRBJ2-3	NA	NA	CASSVRGTDTQYF	TGTGCCAGCAGTGTTAGGGGCACAGATACGCAGTATTTT
TRBV18	TRBJ1-1	NA	NA	CASSPRGGAANTEAFF	TGTGCCAGCTCACCACGGGGAGGGGCGGCGAACACTGAAGCTTTCTTT
TRBV4-3	TRBJ1-5	NA	few	CASSQDPFQPQHF	TGCGCCAGCAGCCAAGATCCTTTCCAGCCCCAGCATTTT
TRBV5-4	TRBJ2-3	NA	NA	CASSPGGRTDTQYF	TGTGCCAGCAGCCCTGGAGGCCGAACAGATACGCAGTATTTT
TRBV7-8	TRBJ2-7	NA	few	CASSLVATYEQYF	TGTGCCAGCAGCTTAGTGGCCACCTACGAGCAGTACTTC
TRBV6-1	TRBJ1-5	NA	NA	CASSEARRGRVSGNQPQHF	TGTGCCAGCAGTGAAGCCCGACGCGGGCGGGTCAGCGGCAATCAGCCCCAGCATTTT